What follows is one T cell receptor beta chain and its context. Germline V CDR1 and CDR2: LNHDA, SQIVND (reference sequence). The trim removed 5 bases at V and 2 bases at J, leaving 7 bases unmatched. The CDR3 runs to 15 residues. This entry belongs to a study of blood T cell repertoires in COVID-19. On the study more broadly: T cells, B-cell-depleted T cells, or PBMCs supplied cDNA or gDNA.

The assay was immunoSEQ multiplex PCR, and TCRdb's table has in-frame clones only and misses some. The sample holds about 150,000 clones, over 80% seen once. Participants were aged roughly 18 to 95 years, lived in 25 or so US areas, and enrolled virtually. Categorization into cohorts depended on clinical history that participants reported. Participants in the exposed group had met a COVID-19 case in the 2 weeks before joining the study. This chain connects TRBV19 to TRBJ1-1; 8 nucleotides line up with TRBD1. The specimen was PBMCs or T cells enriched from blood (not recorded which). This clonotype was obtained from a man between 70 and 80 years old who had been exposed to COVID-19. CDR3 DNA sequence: TGTGCCAGTAGTTCCCTGACAGGGGTAAACACTGAAGCTTTCTTT. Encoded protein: CASSSLTGVNTEAFF.